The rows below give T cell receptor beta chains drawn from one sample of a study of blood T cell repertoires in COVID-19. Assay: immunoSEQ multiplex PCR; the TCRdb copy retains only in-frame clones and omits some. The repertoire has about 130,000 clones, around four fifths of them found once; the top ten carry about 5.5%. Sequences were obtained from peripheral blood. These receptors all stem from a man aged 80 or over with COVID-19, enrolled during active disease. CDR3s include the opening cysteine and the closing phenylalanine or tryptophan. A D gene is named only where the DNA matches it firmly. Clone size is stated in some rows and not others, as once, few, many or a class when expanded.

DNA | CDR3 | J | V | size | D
TGTGCCAGCAGGAAGGGGGAGGAGCAGTACTTC | CASRKGEEQYF | TRBJ2-7 | TRBV2 | once | NA
TGTGCCAGTAGTATTTTCCCGACAGGGGCCACTGAAGCTTTCTTT | CASSIFPTGATEAFF | TRBJ1-1 | TRBV19 | NA | TRBD1
TGTGCCAGCAGCCCCCTGGGGAGGAACACCGGGGAGCTGTTTTTT | CASSPLGRNTGELFF | TRBJ2-2 | TRBV9 | NA | NA
TGTGCCAGCAGACCCGAGGGACAGACCTCCTACGAGCAGTACTTC | CASRPEGQTSYEQYF | TRBJ2-7 | TRBV28 | NA | TRBD1
TGTGCCAGCAGCTTAGGACTAGCAGAGACCCAGTACTTC | CASSLGLAETQYF | TRBJ2-5 | TRBV7-9 | NA | TRBD2
TGTGCCAGCAGTGAAGCGCTCGGACTAGCGGGAGAAGCCGGGGAGCTGTTTTTT | CASSEALGLAGEAGELFF | TRBJ2-2 | TRBV6-1 | once | TRBD2
TGCAGCGTTGCCACAAGGGTACAGGTGGAAAATGAGCAGTTCTTC | CSVATRVQVENEQFF | TRBJ2-1 | TRBV29-1 | NA | NA
TGTGCCAGTAGTATCCTTACGGGACAGGGGTCCCCGCCCCAGCATTTT | CASSILTGQGSPPQHF | TRBJ1-5 | TRBV19 | NA | TRBD1
TGTGCCAGCAGCCCGACAGGGCCCGGGAATGGCTACACCTTC | CASSPTGPGNGYTF | TRBJ1-2 | TRBV28 | NA | TRBD1
TGCGCCAGCAGCCAAGATGCGGGCACTTACTCCTACGAGCAGTACTTC | CASSQDAGTYSYEQYF | TRBJ2-7 | TRBV4-3 | NA | NA
TGTGCCAGCAGCGGATCACAGCGGGGCTACGAGCAGTACTTC | CASSGSQRGYEQYF | TRBJ2-7 | TRBV3-1/TRBV3-2 | few | TRBD2
TGTGCCAGCAGCCCGACAGGGGACAATTATCGTGGCTACACCTTC | CASSPTGDNYRGYTF | TRBJ1-2 | TRBV3-1/TRBV3-2 | NA | TRBD1
TGTGCCAGCAGTGAACGGTCAGCCGGAGGGGATCGGCCCCAGCATTTT | CASSERSAGGDRPQHF | TRBJ1-5 | TRBV6-1 | NA | NA
TGTGCCAGCAGTCCCCGGACAGGGGGATATGAAAAACTGTTTTTT | CASSPRTGGYEKLFF | TRBJ1-4 | TRBV6-5 | NA | TRBD1
TGTGCCAGCAGCGGGACAGGTCTAGGATACGAGCAGTACTTC | CASSGTGLGYEQYF | TRBJ2-7 | TRBV5-6 | NA | TRBD1
TGTGCCAGCAGTTACGGACAGCAGAACACTGAAGCTTTCTTT | CASSYGQQNTEAFF | TRBJ1-1 | TRBV6-2/TRBV6-3 | NA | NA
TGTGCCAGCAGCTTATCCATTCAGACTAGCGGGAGATACGAGACCCAGTACTTC | CASSLSIQTSGRYETQYF | TRBJ2-5 | TRBV7-6 | few | TRBD2
TGTGCCAGTAGTATGATGGACAGGACGAGCGAGCAGTACTTC | CASSMMDRTSEQYF | TRBJ2-7 | TRBV19 | NA | TRBD1
TGTGCCAGCAGACCCGGGGGGACCGCCTACGAGCAGTACTTC | CASRPGGTAYEQYF | TRBJ2-7 | TRBV28 | NA | TRBD2
TGTGCCAGCAGTTACGGTGGAGGACAGGACACAGATACGCAGTATTTT | CASSYGGGQDTDTQYF | TRBJ2-3 | TRBV6-5 | NA | TRBD1
TGTGCCAGCGTAGTGGTGGACAGGGGGCGTACAGATACGCAGTATTTT | CASVVVDRGRTDTQYF | TRBJ2-3 | TRBV7-2 | NA | TRBD1
TGTGCCTGGAGTGGACAGATGAACACTGAAGCTTTCTTT | CAWSGQMNTEAFF | TRBJ1-1 | TRBV30 | NA | NA
TGTGCCAGCAGTTACTTGGGCGGGGCGCAGTATTTT | CASSYLGGAQYF | TRBJ2-3 | TRBV6-2/TRBV6-3 | NA | NA
TGTGCCACCAGTGATTTCTTCGAGACCCAGTACTTC | CATSDFFETQYF | TRBJ2-5 | TRBV24-1 | NA | NA
TGCGCCAGCTGGGAACCGGGACAGGGATCGGCCGGCTACACCTTC | CASWEPGQGSAGYTF | TRBJ1-2 | TRBV5-1 | once | TRBD1
TGTGCCAGCAGCGTTGAGGGTGGGAGCTACAATGAGCAGTTCTTC | CASSVEGGSYNEQFF | TRBJ2-1 | TRBV9 | NA | NA
TGTGCCAGCAGTTTATCGGGACAGCTTAATTCACCCCTCCACTTT | CASSLSGQLNSPLHF | TRBJ1-6 | TRBV28 | NA | TRBD1
TGTGCCATCAGCGCCGACAGGGCTGTCACTGAAGCTTTCTTT | CAISADRAVTEAFF | TRBJ1-1 | TRBV10-3 | NA | TRBD1
TGTGCCAGCAGTCCCCGGACAGGGCGAGCTGATGAAAAACTGTTTTTT | CASSPRTGRADEKLFF | TRBJ1-4 | TRBV28 | NA | TRBD1
TGTGCCAGCAGACAAGCGGGAGGGCCCTACAATGAGCAGTTCTTC | CASRQAGGPYNEQFF | TRBJ2-1 | TRBV27 | once | TRBD2
TGTGCCAGCTCCAGGGATTTAAACACAGATACGCAGTATTTT | CASSRDLNTDTQYF | TRBJ2-3 | TRBV18 | NA | NA
TGTGCCAGCGGGCACGAGCAGTACTTC | CASGHEQYF | TRBJ2-7 | TRBV6-6 | NA | NA
TGTGCCAGCAGTTCGTTACCTAGCGGGAGTGACGAGCAGTACTTC | CASSSLPSGSDEQYF | TRBJ2-7 | TRBV28 | NA | TRBD2
TGTGCCAGTAGTATATCTTCCGTGAACACTGAAGCTTTCTTT | CASSISSVNTEAFF | TRBJ1-1 | TRBV19 | few | NA
TGTGCCAGCAGCCCCCCCCGGACAGGGAACGAAAAACTGTTTTTT | CASSPPRTGNEKLFF | TRBJ1-4 | TRBV7-9 | NA | TRBD1
TGTGCCAGCAGTTTTGACAGGGGGGACACTGAAGCTTTCTTT | CASSFDRGDTEAFF | TRBJ1-1 | TRBV11-2 | once | TRBD1
TGTGCCAGCAGTGATCCAGGGGGTTTGAATCAGCCCCAGCATTTT | CASSDPGGLNQPQHF | TRBJ1-5 | TRBV28 | NA | TRBD1
TGTGCCAGCAGCTCTAGCGGGAGGGCCGGAGATACGCAGTATTTT | CASSSSGRAGDTQYF | TRBJ2-3 | TRBV5-4 | NA | TRBD2
TGTGCCATTGCTCCCTTGATAGCGGGAAAACAGTTCTTC | CAIAPLIAGKQFF | TRBJ2-1 | TRBV14 | once | TRBD2
TGTGCCAGCAGTCGGACAGGGAACACTGAAGCTTTCTTT | CASSRTGNTEAFF | TRBJ1-1 | TRBV6-4 | NA | TRBD1
TGTGCCAGCTCACCATTTTCGGTCAGGGGGCCAACTAATGAAAAACTGTTTTTT | CASSPFSVRGPTNEKLFF | TRBJ1-4 | TRBV18 | NA | TRBD1
TGTGCCACCAGTGATTTCATTGGGCGAGCTTTCTTT | CATSDFIGRAFF | TRBJ1-1 | TRBV24-1 | NA | NA
TGTGCCAGCAGTTTCACCCGACTAGCGGGAGCGGGGGAGCAGTACTTC | CASSFTRLAGAGEQYF | TRBJ2-7 | TRBV6-5 | NA | TRBD2
TGTGCCAGCAGTTACTCGCCGGGACAGGGGTCAGATACGCAGTATTTT | CASSYSPGQGSDTQYF | TRBJ2-3 | TRBV6-2/TRBV6-3 | NA | TRBD1
TGTGCCAGCAGTTTATCAAACAGGGGAGGTGAAAAACTGTTTTTT | CASSLSNRGGEKLFF | TRBJ1-4 | TRBV27 | few | TRBD1
TGTGCCAGCTCACCACCGTCCAGGGAGGATGAAGCTTTCTTT | CASSPPSREDEAFF | TRBJ1-1 | TRBV18 | NA | NA
TGTGCCAGCAGTCCCCCGAACATGAACACTGAAGCTTTCTTT | CASSPPNMNTEAFF | TRBJ1-1 | TRBV25-1 | few | NA
TGCGCCAGCAGCCAAGGACTAGCGGGAGGGCCGGGTTCGCTAGAGACCCAGTACTTC | CASSQGLAGGPGSLETQYF | TRBJ2-5 | TRBV4-1 | few | TRBD2
TGTGCCAGCAGTACGACAGGGGGGAACACCGGGGAGCTGTTTTTT | CASSTTGGNTGELFF | TRBJ2-2 | TRBV6-6 | NA | TRBD1
TGTGCCAGCACACTTTCACAGGGGGCGAAGGAGACCCAGTACTTC | CASTLSQGAKETQYF | TRBJ2-5 | TRBV28 | once | TRBD1
TGTGCCAGCAGCCCGGACAGGGGCTATGGCTACACCTTC | CASSPDRGYGYTF | TRBJ1-2 | TRBV28 | NA | TRBD1
TGTGCCAGCAGCTTTGGAGGGGTGGGTGTCACCGGGGAGCTGTTTTTT | CASSFGGVGVTGELFF | TRBJ2-2 | TRBV5-4 | NA | NA
TGTGCCAGCGGTACGGGACAGGGTGGTGAAAAACTGTTTTTT | CASGTGQGGEKLFF | TRBJ1-4 | TRBV28 | once | TRBD1